This record covers a single TCR beta chain. Its specificity is not known. One end of the junction fails to match germline, which may point to a read error. The record originates from a study of molecular identifiers for immune sequencing clone quantification. Notes on the study in general: Reports indicate spiked Jurkat TCR RNA from one cell could be found among 1 million or so naive cells.

RNA fractions of 10%, 30% or 50% and about 18,000 to 1,100,000 sorted cells were the source of naive CD8 libraries. Naive CD8 T cells were sorted as CD8+CD4-CCR7+CD45RA+. This CDR3 has 14 amino acids. The germline V gene encodes CDR1 SQVTM and CDR2 ANQGSEA. MiXCR was run by TCRdb on the PCR reads, yielding one entry per CDR3 protein. Altogether some 89,000 distinct CDR3 sequences are present, approximately 25% being singletons, with the ten largest covering approximately 0.91%. The material sequenced was naive CD8+ T cells from blood, with Jurkat cell RNA spiked in. As for subset: FACS-sorted CD8+CD4-CCR7+CD45RA+ naive T cells. The chain has TRBV29-1 and TRBJ2-3, with 9 positions matching TRBD2. The TCR comes from a human donor in good health. Some libraries in this study had Jurkat cell RNA spiked in. This CDR3 reads CRVGGRGGRDTQYF. CDR3 bases: TGCCGCGTTGGAGGGCGGGGGGGGCGAGATACGCAGTATTTT.